Below, one T cell receptor beta chain is given with its context. In the original processing: Using reference gene primer amplification, nucleated cell counts were estimated. Libraries were prepared by immunoSEQ multiplex PCR; TCRdb keeps only in-frame clonotypes and omits some of them. The V and J calls and the clone size are those of that table, but D and trimming were determined from the DNA. In the table there are fewer than 200,000 clones, 74% of which are singletons. This sample was taken from a study of blood T cell repertoires in COVID-19. As for the study in general: Acute and convalescent COVID-19 specimens originated in the United States, Italy and Spain. PBMCs, B-cell-depleted T cells, or T cells provided the cDNA or gDNA that made up the material.

Germline V gene sequence: CDR1 SNHLY, CDR2 FYNNEI. The V gene end was trimmed by 6 bases and the J gene end by 4 bases; junction bases not matched to a gene: 7. The CDR3 runs to 14 residues. The chain carries TRBV2 and TRBJ1-2, with TRBD1 identical over 8 bases. This receptor was identified in a woman older than 75 with acute or convalescent COVID-19. The sequenced sample consisted of peripheral blood. The CDR3 region is CASRGSDRGYGYTF. The CDR3 DNA reads as TGTGCCAGCAGGGGATCAGACAGGGGCTATGGCTACACCTTC.